The 23 T cell receptor beta chains below were found in one sample sequenced in a study of cytomegalovirus exposure and HLA in healthy donors. 13 Jbeta primers and 60 Vbeta primers were used for the PCR. Some clones are missing from TCRdb's copy, which holds only in-frame ones; the method was immunoSEQ multiplex PCR. The profile covers about 120,000 clones, with about four fifths appearing a single time and approximately 3.8% taken by the ten largest. Sequenced material: PBMCs. The receptors here all came from a woman aged 35 to 49 in good health and CMV-seropositive.

The chain uses TRBV5-1 and TRBJ2-3; 11 bases line up with TRBD2. J was trimmed by 1 base and V by 4 bases; bases with no gene match: 5. From germline, CDR1 is SGHRS and CDR2 YFSETQ. The CDR3 length is 16 residues. The DNA for the CDR3 is TGCGCCAGCAGCACTCTGACTAGCGGGGGCACAGATACGCAGTATTTT. Protein: CASSTLTSGGTDTQYF.

The chain links TRBV25-1 to TRBJ2-7, with 7 bases that match TRBD1. V was pared by 8 bases and J by 2 bases, with 0 bases of the junction left unmatched. CDR1 is MGHDK, CDR2 SYGVNS, per germline. The CDR3 has 11 amino acids. The CDR3 DNA reads as TGTGCCAGCGGACAGGCCTACGAGCAGTACTTC. It codes for CASGQAYEQYF.

This rearrangement joins TRBV6-1 to TRBJ2-7; 10 nucleotides agree with TRBD1. The CDR3 extends over 16 amino acids. CDR1 is MNHNS, CDR2 SASEGT, per germline. V dropped 0 bases and J dropped 4; count of bases not matched to a gene: 6. CDR3 residues: CASSEAGDRGEYEQYF. The CDR3 coding sequence is TGTGCCAGCAGTGAAGCTGGGGACAGGGGTGAGTACGAGCAGTACTTC.

The chain links TRBV28 to TRBJ2-7; D is unclear. Germline CDR1 reads MDHEN; CDR2 reads SYDVKM. The CDR3 is made up of 10 amino acids. Trimming removed 8 bases at V and 4 bases at J, with 6 bases between. CDR3 bases: TGTGCCAGCCGAGGTTACGAGCAGTACTTC. Translating it yields CASRGYEQYF.

This clone was seen just once. The chain combines TRBV15 with TRBJ2-4, with D possibly being TRBD2 (5 bases). Trimming removed 1 base at V and 13 bases at J, with 17 bases between. The CDR3 has 14 residues. CDR1 LNHNV and CDR2 YYDKDF come from the germline V gene (reference sequence). The CDR3 DNA sequence: TGTGCCACCAGCAGAGCATCCGAGGGAACTAGACAGTACTTC. Its translation: CATSRASEGTRQYF.

This clone has only one observation. The chain carries TRBV27 and TRBJ1-5, with no clear D. The CDR3 covers 14 residues. The V gene lost 3 bases and the J gene lost 7 bases, with 13 bases spanning the gap. Germline V gene data show CDR1 as MNHEY and CDR2 as SMNVEV (reference sequence). DNA for the CDR3: TGTGCCAGCAGTTTGACTATACCCCCCCAGCCCCAGCATTTT. Protein sequence: CASSLTIPPQPQHF.

The chain recombines TRBV28 with TRBJ1-2, with a possible D match to TRBD1 (6 bases). V was shortened by 5 bases and J by 5 bases, with 18 bases between the two germline ends. The CDR3 consists of 15 residues. CDR1 and CDR2 (germline): MDHEN, SYDVKM. The CDR3 region is CASSIPTGILYGYTF. In nucleotides, the CDR3 is TGTGCCAGCAGTATACCTACAGGGATTTTATATGGCTACACCTTC.

The chain couples TRBV28 to TRBJ1-5, with TRBD1 identical over 10 bases. This CDR3 has 16 residues. Germline CDR1 reads MDHEN; CDR2 reads SYDVKM. Germline trimming cut 6 bases from V and 4 bases from J; bases unmatched to any gene: 9. This CDR3 is CASSRYGTGANQPQHF. The CDR3 nucleotides read TGTGCCAGCAGCCGCTACGGGACAGGGGCTAATCAGCCCCAGCATTTT.

V is TRBV10-3 and J is TRBJ2-7; 8 nucleotides match TRBD2. The CDR3 is 14 amino acids. V shed 6 bases and J 5 bases; nucleotides not matched to a gene: 9. Germline V gene lookup returns CDR1 ENHRY and CDR2 SYGVKD. This chain's CDR3 is CAIRREGPLDEQYF. The CDR3 region has the DNA TGTGCCATCAGACGGGAGGGCCCGCTCGACGAGCAGTACTTC.

CDR3 region: CASLPGGGCTEAFF. Written as DNA, the CDR3 is TGTGCCAGCCTTCCCGGGGGGGGATGCACTGAAGCTTTCTTT. This chain connects TRBV6-4 to TRBJ1-1; D might be TRBD1 (5 bases). V lost 8 bases and J 4 bases, leaving 17 bases between the germline ends. Germline CDR1 reads MRHNA; CDR2 reads SNTAGT. The CDR3 length is 14 residues.

The V and J genes are TRBV2 and TRBJ2-7, with 10 bases aligning to TRBD1. CDR3 length: 14 amino acids. J gave up 7 bases and V 6 bases, and 9 bases lay outside the gene matches. Germline V gene lookup returns CDR1 SNHLY and CDR2 FYNNEI. In DNA form, the CDR3 reads TGTGCCAGCAGGGGGGGGACAGGGGTCAAAGAGCAGTACTTC. Its protein is CASRGGTGVKEQYF.

The genes are TRBV7-6 and TRBJ1-2, with TRBD1 identical over 9 bases. Germline V gene sequence: CDR1 SGHVS, CDR2 FNYEAQ. This CDR3 spans 16 amino acids. Unmatched junction bases numbered 7, after V lost 3 bases and J lost 2 bases. Written as DNA, the CDR3 is TGTGCCAGCAGCTTCCCTGGGACAGGGATAAACTATGGCTACACCTTC. Residues: CASSFPGTGINYGYTF.

The chain carries TRBV27 and TRBJ1-4; D perhaps matches TRBD1 (6 bases). Deletions cut 8 bases from V and 7 bases from J, with 14 bases between. The CDR3 runs 13 residues. CDR1 is MNHEY, CDR2 SMNVEV, per germline (reference sequence). CDR3 residues: CASGTGTGEKLFF. CDR3 DNA sequence: TGTGCCAGCGGCACAGGGACCGGTGAAAAACTGTTTTTT.

The V call is TRBV23-1, the J call TRBJ2-3, with D possibly matching TRBD2 (6 bases). TRBV23-1 is designated an ORF whose function remains uncertain. The CDR3 length is 14 residues. V was shortened by 4 bases and J by 1 base, with 9 bases between the two germline ends. The CDR3 is CASSRDWGTDTQYF. CDR3 DNA: TGCGCCAGCAGTCGGGACTGGGGCACAGATACGCAGTATTTT.

The chain combines TRBV7-8 with TRBJ1-2; D may be TRBD1 (6 bases). The CDR3 consists of 16 residues. Trimming pared 2 bases from V and 4 bases from J, leaving 17 bases between. Germline V gives CDR1 SGHVS, CDR2 FQNEAQ. CDR3: CASSLNRDTAPYGYTF. The CDR3 DNA sequence: TGTGCCAGCAGCTTAAACCGGGACACGGCACCCTATGGCTACACCTTC.

The V gene is TRBV27, the J gene TRBJ2-7; 8 nucleotides line up with TRBD2. In germline, CDR1 is MNHEY, CDR2 SMNVEV (reference sequence). The length of the CDR3 is 16 residues. Trimming took 2 bases from V and 0 from J; bases not matched to a gene: 6. The CDR3 reads CASSLKGGRLSYEQYF. The CDR3 DNA is TGTGCCAGCAGTTTAAAGGGCGGGAGGCTCTCCTACGAGCAGTACTTC.

This chain uses TRBV19 with TRBJ1-1; TRBD1 aligns across 10 bases. This CDR3 is 15 amino acids long. Germline V gene data show CDR1 as LNHDA and CDR2 as SQIVND (reference sequence). After removal of 6 bases from V and 1 base from J, the junction contained 5 bases not matched to a gene. CDR3 region: CASRRDRGTNTEAFF. The CDR3 DNA is TGTGCCAGTAGGCGGGACAGGGGAACGAACACTGAAGCTTTCTTT. The variable domain in full, completed from reference TRBV19 and TRBJ1-1, reads DGGITQSPKYLFRKEGQNVTLSCEQNLNHDAMYWYRQDPGQGLRLIYYSQIVNDFQKGDIAEGYSVSREKKESFPLTVTSAQKNPTAFYLCASRRDRGTNTEAFFGQGTRLTVV.

The chain carries TRBV30 and TRBJ2-7, with D possibly being TRBD2 (5 bases). V lost 0 bases, J lost 3 bases, and 12 bases lay in between. The germline V gene has CDR1 GTSNPN and CDR2 SVGIG (reference sequence). This CDR3 contains 14 residues. The CDR3 bases are TGTGCCTGGAGTGTAGTGGACTCCAACTACGAGCAGTACTTC. Translated: CAWSVVDSNYEQYF.

V and J are TRBV19 and TRBJ1-1; a possible D gene is TRBD1 (5 bases). The V gene's germline CDR1 is LNHDA and CDR2 SQIVND (reference sequence). This CDR3 has 16 residues. The V gene lost 1 base and the J gene lost 4 bases, with 16 bases spanning the gap. The CDR3 sequence: CASSIVGAGKSTEAFF. CDR3 DNA sequence: TGTGCCAGTAGTATAGTTGGGGCAGGGAAAAGCACTGAAGCTTTCTTT.

The chain employs TRBV28 and TRBJ2-5, with 11 positions matching TRBD1. Trimming cost V 6 bases and J 4 bases; bases outside gene matches: 7. This CDR3 has 15 amino acids. CDR1 is MDHEN, CDR2 SYDVKM, per germline. CDR3 amino acids: CASRPRDRGGETQYF. For the CDR3, the DNA is TGTGCCAGCAGGCCCCGGGACAGGGGGGGAGAGACCCAGTACTTC.

This chain joins TRBV27 and TRBJ2-5; 9 bases align to TRBD1. Germline-derived CDR1 and CDR2 are MNHEY and SMNVEV (reference sequence). This CDR3 comprises 15 residues. V was clipped by 5 bases and J by 1 base; unmatched bases: 5. CDR3 bases: TGTGCCAGCAGTCCTTGGGACAGGGTCCAAGAGACCCAGTACTTC. Protein sequence: CASSPWDRVQETQYF.

DNA of the CDR3: TGTGCCAGCAGCGAAACATGGCGGGGCGGTGGAAACACCATATATTTT. Encoded protein: CASSETWRGGGNTIYF. V is TRBV2 and J is TRBJ1-3, with D possibly TRBD1 on 5 matching bases. Germline CDR1 SNHLY, CDR2 FYNNEI. The V end was cut by 6 bases, the J end by 3 bases, with 18 bases between. The CDR3 is 16 amino acids.

This chain joins TRBV7-6 and TRBJ1-2, with 9 bases fitting TRBD1. The V gene end was trimmed by 2 bases and the J gene end by 6 bases; junction bases not matched to a gene: 7. Germline V gene lookup returns CDR1 SGHVS and CDR2 FNYEAQ. The CDR3 is made up of 15 amino acids. The CDR3 protein is CASSLIQGARDGYTF. CDR3 DNA: TGTGCCAGCAGCTTAATACAGGGGGCTCGTGATGGCTACACCTTC.